This T cell receptor beta chain was found in a study of cytomegalovirus exposure and HLA in healthy donors. The CDR3 extends over 14 amino acids. With V trimmed by 1 base and J by 2 bases, 3 bases remained unmatched. Looked up from germline, CDR1 is SGHRS and CDR2 is YFSETQ. The PCR employed 60 Vbeta primers together with 13 Jbeta primers. The table came from immunoSEQ multiplex PCR; TCRdb's copy has only in-frame clones and leaves some out. There are approximately 160,000 clones in the sample; roughly three quarters occur only once, and 7% to 8.5% lies in the top ten. The V call is TRBV5-1, the J call TRBJ2-7, with 7 bases that match TRBD1. Sequenced input: PBMCs. The source of this sequence is a male donor in good health and CMV-seropositive. The CDR3 bases are TGCGCCAGCAGCTTGTCTACAGGGGCCTACGAGCAGTACTTC. Protein: CASSLSTGAYEQYF.